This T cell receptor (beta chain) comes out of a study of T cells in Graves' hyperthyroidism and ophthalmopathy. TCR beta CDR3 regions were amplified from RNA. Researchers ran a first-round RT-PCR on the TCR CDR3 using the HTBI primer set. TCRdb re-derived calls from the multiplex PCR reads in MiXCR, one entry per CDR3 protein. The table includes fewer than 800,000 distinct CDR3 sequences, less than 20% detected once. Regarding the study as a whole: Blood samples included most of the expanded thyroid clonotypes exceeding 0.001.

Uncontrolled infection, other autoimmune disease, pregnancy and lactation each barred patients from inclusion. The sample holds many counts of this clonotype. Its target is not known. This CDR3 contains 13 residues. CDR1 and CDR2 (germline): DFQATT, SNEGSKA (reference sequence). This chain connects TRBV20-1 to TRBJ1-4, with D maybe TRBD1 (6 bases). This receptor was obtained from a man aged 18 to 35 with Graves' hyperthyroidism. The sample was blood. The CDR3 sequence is CGLERQGHEKLFF. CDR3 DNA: TGCGGCCTTGAACGGCAGGGGCACGAAAAACTGTTTTTT.